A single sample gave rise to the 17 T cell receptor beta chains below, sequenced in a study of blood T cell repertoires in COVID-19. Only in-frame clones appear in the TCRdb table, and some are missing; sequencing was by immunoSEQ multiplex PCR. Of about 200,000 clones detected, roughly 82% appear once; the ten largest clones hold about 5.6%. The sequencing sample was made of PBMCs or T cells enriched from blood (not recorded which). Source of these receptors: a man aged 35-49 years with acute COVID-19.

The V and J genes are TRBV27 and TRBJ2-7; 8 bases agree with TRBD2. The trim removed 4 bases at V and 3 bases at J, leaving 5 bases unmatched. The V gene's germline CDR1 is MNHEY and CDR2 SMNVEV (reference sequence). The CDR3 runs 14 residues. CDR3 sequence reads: CASSYERGGYEQYF. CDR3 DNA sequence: TGTGCCAGCAGTTATGAACGGGGGGGCTACGAGCAGTACTTC.

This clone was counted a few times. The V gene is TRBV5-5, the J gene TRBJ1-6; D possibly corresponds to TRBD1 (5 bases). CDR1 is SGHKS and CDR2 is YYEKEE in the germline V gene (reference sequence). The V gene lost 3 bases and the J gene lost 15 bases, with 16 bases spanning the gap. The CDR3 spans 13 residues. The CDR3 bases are TGTGCCAGCAGCTCTGGGGTCAGGGAAGTCCTCCACTTT. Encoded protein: CASSSGVREVLHF.

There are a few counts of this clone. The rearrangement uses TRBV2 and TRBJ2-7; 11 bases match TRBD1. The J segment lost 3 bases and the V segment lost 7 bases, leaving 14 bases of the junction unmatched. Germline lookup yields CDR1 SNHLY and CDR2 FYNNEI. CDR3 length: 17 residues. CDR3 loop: CASNEGSGTGGHYEQYF. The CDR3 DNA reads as TGTGCCAGCAATGAGGGGAGTGGGACAGGGGGGCACTACGAGCAGTACTTC.

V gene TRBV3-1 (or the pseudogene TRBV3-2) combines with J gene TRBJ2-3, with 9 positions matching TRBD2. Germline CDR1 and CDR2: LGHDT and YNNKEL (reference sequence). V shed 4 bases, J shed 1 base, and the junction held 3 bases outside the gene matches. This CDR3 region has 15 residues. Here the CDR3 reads CASSLRTSGTDTQYF. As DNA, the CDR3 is TGTGCCAGCAGCCTCCGGACTAGCGGCACAGATACGCAGTATTTT.

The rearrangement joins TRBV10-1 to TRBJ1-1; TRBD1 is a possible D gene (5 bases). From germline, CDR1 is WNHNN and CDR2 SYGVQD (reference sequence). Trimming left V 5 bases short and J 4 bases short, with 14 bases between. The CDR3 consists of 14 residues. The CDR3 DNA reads TGCGCCAGCAGTACCATTAGGGGTGGCACTGAAGCTTTCTTT. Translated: CASSTIRGGTEAFF.

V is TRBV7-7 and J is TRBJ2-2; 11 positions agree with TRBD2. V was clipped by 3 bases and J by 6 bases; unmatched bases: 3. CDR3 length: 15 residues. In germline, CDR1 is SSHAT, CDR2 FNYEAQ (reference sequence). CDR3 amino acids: CASSLTSGMAGELFF. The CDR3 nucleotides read TGTGCCAGCAGCTTGACTAGCGGGATGGCCGGGGAGCTGTTTTTT.

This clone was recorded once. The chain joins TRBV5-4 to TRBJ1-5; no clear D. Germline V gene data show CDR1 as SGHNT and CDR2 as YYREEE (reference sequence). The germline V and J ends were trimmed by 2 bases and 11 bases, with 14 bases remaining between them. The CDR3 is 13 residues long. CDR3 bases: TGTGCCAGCAGCTTCGCGGGCGGCGAGGCCCAGCATTTT. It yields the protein CASSFAGGEAQHF.

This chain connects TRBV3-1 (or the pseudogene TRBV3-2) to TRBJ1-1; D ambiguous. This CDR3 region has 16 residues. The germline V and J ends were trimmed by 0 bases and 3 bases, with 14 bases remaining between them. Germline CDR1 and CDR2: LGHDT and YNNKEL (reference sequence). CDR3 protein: CASSQEEGGSDTEAFF. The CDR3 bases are TGTGCCAGCAGCCAAGAGGAGGGAGGGTCCGACACTGAAGCTTTCTTT.

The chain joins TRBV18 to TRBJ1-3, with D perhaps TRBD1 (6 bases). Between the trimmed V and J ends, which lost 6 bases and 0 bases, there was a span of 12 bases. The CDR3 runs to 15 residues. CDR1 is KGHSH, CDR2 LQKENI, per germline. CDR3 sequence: CASSIQGFSGNTIYF. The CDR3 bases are TGTGCCAGCTCCATACAGGGCTTCTCTGGAAACACCATATATTTT.

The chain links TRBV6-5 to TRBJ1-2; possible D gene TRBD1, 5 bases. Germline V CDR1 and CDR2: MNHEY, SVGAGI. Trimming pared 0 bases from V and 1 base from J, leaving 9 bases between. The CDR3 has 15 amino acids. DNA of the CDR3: TGTGCCAGCAGTTACTCGACCGACAGTAACTATGGCTACACCTTC. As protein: CASSYSTDSNYGYTF.

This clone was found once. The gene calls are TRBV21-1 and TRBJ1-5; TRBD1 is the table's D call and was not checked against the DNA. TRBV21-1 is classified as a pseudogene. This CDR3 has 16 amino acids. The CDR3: CASSGDGQGEDQPQHF. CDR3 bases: TGTGCCAGCAGCGGCGACGGGCAGGGTGAAGATCAGCCCCAGCATTTT.

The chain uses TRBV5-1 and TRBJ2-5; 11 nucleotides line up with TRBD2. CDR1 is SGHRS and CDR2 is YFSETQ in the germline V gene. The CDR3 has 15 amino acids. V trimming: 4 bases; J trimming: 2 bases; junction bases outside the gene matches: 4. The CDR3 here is CASSRGTSGQETQYF. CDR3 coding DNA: TGCGCCAGCAGCAGGGGGACTAGCGGTCAAGAGACCCAGTACTTC. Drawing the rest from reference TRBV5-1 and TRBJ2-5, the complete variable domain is KAGVTQTPRYLIKTRGQQVTLSCSPISGHRSVSWYQQTPGQGLQFLFEYFSETQRNKGNFPGRFSGRQFSNSRSEMNVSTLELGDSALYLCASSRGTSGQETQYFGPGTRLLVL.

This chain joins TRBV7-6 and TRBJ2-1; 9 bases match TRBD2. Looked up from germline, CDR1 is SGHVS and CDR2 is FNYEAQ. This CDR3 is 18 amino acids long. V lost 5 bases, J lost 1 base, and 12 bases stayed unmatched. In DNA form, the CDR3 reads TGTGCCAGCAGCGGCGGGAGGGCGGCCCTTGGGTCCTACAATGAGCAGTTCTTC. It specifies CASSGGRAALGSYNEQFF.

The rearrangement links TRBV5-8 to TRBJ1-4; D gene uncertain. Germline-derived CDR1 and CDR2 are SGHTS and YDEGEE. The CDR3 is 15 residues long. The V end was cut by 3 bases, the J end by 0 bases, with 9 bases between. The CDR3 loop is CASSSGVATNEKLFF. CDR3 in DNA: TGTGCCAGCAGCTCTGGAGTAGCAACTAATGAAAAACTGTTTTTT.

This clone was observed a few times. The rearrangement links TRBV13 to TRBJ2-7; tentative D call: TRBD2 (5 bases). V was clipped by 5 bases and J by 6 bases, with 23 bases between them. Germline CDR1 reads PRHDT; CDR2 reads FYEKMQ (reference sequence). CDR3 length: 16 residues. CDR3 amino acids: CASSPTTKGGRGEQYF. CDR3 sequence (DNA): TGTGCCAGCAGCCCTACCACTAAGGGTGGACGGGGCGAGCAGTACTTC.

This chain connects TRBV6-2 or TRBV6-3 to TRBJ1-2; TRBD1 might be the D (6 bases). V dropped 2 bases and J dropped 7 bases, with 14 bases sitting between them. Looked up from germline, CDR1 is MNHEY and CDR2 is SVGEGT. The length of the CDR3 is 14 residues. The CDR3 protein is CASSYGRGGAGYTF. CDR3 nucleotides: TGTGCCAGCAGTTACGGGAGGGGGGGCGCTGGCTACACCTTC.

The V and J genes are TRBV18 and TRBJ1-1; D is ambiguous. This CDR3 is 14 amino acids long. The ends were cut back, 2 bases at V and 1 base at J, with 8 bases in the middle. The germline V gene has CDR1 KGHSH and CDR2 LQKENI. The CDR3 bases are TGTGCCAGCTCACCAACCGCGGGGAACACTGAAGCTTTCTTT. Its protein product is CASSPTAGNTEAFF.